A selection of T cell receptor beta chains follows, all from one sample in a study of OX40 agonist ivuxolimab in advanced cancers. Sequenced by immunoSEQ multiplex PCR; TCRdb stores in-frame clones only, minus some. The sample lists 68,000 or so clones; almost 85% were seen once. The source was CD4+ or CD8+ T cells sorted from blood, collected in a trial of the OX40 agonist ivuxolimab. The receptors shown here come from an adult with an advanced solid tumor such as melanoma, head and neck, liver or kidney cancer. Both conserved end residues are part of each CDR3. The order of the fields is CDR3 protein, V gene.

cdr3_aa: CASSLDSGNQPQHF; v_call: TRBV5-1
cdr3_aa: CASSQEEGRGYTF; v_call: TRBV4-3
cdr3_aa: CASRHVYEQYF; v_call: TRBV28
cdr3_aa: CSVMIGPYEQYF; v_call: TRBV29-1
cdr3_aa: CASSLTGYSEKLFF; v_call: TRBV5-1
cdr3_aa: CASSSGSGNTIYF; v_call: TRBV5-4
cdr3_aa: CASSTSGDGEETQYF; v_call: TRBV28
cdr3_aa: CASSLYQGDGYTF; v_call: TRBV7-9
cdr3_aa: CASSERSEAFF; v_call: TRBV11-2
cdr3_aa: CASRSLSGNTIYF; v_call: TRBV7-2
cdr3_aa: CASKIGSYNEQFF; v_call: TRBV13
cdr3_aa: CASSQGPSGNVGELFF; v_call: TRBV4-3
cdr3_aa: CASSYSQGRAYEQYF; v_call: TRBV6-6
cdr3_aa: CASSYFGGQETQYF; v_call: TRBV6-6
cdr3_aa: CASSPNRGETQYF; v_call: TRBV18
cdr3_aa: CASRPRASQPQHF; v_call: TRBV19
cdr3_aa: CASSYSRQGKPYEQYF; v_call: TRBV6-6
cdr3_aa: CASSWAHSGYNEQFF; v_call: TRBV6-5
cdr3_aa: CAWSPGGPNQPQHF; v_call: TRBV30
cdr3_aa: CASSFYHHGQGEYEQYF; v_call: TRBV27
cdr3_aa: CASSYSRGQGTEAFF; v_call: TRBV6-6
cdr3_aa: CASSPRQVNTEAFF; v_call: TRBV5-4
cdr3_aa: CASSVGQGVKNQPQHF; v_call: TRBV19
cdr3_aa: CASSLAAGEGHEQYF; v_call: TRBV7-2
cdr3_aa: CASSQGRGSSYNEQFF; v_call: TRBV4-1
cdr3_aa: CASSQDTGLGDRETYGYTF; v_call: TRBV4-2
cdr3_aa: CASSPQNRVAYEQYF; v_call: TRBV7-2
cdr3_aa: CASSLAGGPYNEQFF; v_call: TRBV28
cdr3_aa: CASSGGLAEPLPRRYEQYF; v_call: TRBV6-1
cdr3_aa: CASSLAGTPRADTQYF; v_call: TRBV5-1
cdr3_aa: CASSFRRGWFDQPQHF; v_call: TRBV5-1
cdr3_aa: CASSDSSFGGPTDTQYF; v_call: TRBV6-4
cdr3_aa: CASRKTGNTGELFF; v_call: TRBV19